This T cell receptor beta chain was recorded in a study of blood T cell repertoires in COVID-19. In the study overall: Nucleic acid was either cDNA or gDNA, and it came from T cells, B-cell-depleted T cells, or PBMCs.

This CDR3 contains 16 residues. V lost 0 bases and J lost 1; bases outside the gene matches: 0. Germline CDR1 is SGHNT and CDR2 is YYREEE (reference sequence). Authors' analysis steps: Amplification of reference gene primers was used by the study to estimate nucleated cell counts. Profiling relied on immunoSEQ multiplex PCR, and the TCRdb table lists in-frame clones only, not all of them. The V and J calls and clone size were taken over from that table, and D and trimming were inferred from the DNA. The sample contains about 130,000 clones, about 72% of which appear only once. This sequence joins TRBV5-4 and TRBJ2-5; the match to TRBD2 covers 13 bases. What was sequenced was peripheral blood. The sequence came from a man in his 60s who had recovered from COVID-19. The CDR3 sequence is CASSLGLAGGQETQYF. The DNA of the CDR3 is TGTGCCAGCAGCTTGGGACTAGCGGGGGGCCAAGAGACCCAGTACTTC.